These 19 T cell receptor beta chains were sequenced from one sample in a study of cytomegalovirus exposure and HLA in healthy donors. Primers for the PCR totalled 60 Vbeta and 13 Jbeta. TCRdb's copy holds only in-frame clones and misses some; the assay was immunoSEQ multiplex PCR. Of about 83,000 clones listed, 60% to 85% are singletons. The source material was PBMCs. The receptors were gathered from a young man in good health and CMV-seropositive.

The chain carries TRBV5-6 and TRBJ1-5; tentatively, D is TRBD1 (5 bases). V lost 4 bases to trimming and J lost 7 bases, with 15 bases between them. Germline V gives CDR1 SGHDT, CDR2 YYEEEE. There are 14 residues in the CDR3. The DNA of the CDR3 is TGTGCCAGCAGCCTCCGGGGGTCAGCACAGCCCCAGCATTTT. This gives the protein CASSLRGSAQPQHF.

V gene TRBV5-1 combines with J gene TRBJ1-1, with D perhaps matching TRBD1 (6 bases). The CDR3 covers 14 residues. Trimming shortened V by 5 bases and J by 5 bases, and 16 bases separated the two germline ends. Per germline, CDR1 SGHRS and CDR2 YFSETQ. The CDR3 spells CASRKETGVTEAFF. CDR3 bases: TGCGCCAGCAGAAAGGAGACAGGAGTAACTGAAGCTTTCTTT.

The gene calls are TRBV18 and TRBJ2-7, with 9 bases lining up with TRBD2. With V trimmed by 3 bases and J by 3 bases, 12 bases remained unmatched. The germline CDR1 and CDR2 sequences are KGHSH and LQKENI. The CDR3 totals 17 residues. DNA for the CDR3: TGTGCCAGCTCACCGTTGGTGACTAGCGGAGTCGGCTACGAGCAGTACTTC. It codes for CASSPLVTSGVGYEQYF.

This clone was observed a single time. This chain links TRBV19 with TRBJ1-5, with 7 nucleotides matching TRBD1. CDR1 and CDR2 (germline): LNHDA, SQIVND (reference sequence). The CDR3 is made up of 15 amino acids. V dropped 3 bases and J dropped 2; count of bases not matched to a gene: 4. CDR3: CASSIFGQGNQPQHF. CDR3 in DNA: TGTGCCAGTAGTATTTTCGGACAGGGCAATCAGCCCCAGCATTTT.

The chain couples TRBV29-1 to TRBJ1-2, with a tentative D call TRBD1 (5 bases). Deletions cut 5 bases from V and 4 bases from J, with 17 bases between. Germline lookup yields CDR1 SQVTM and CDR2 ANQGSEA. The CDR3 spans 14 residues. CDR3 sequence reads: CSVSDSWGGYGYTF. The CDR3 DNA follows: TGCAGCGTTAGCGACAGTTGGGGAGGCTATGGCTACACCTTC.

J is TRBJ1-4 and V is TRBV19, with a possible D match to TRBD1 (6 bases). The CDR3 runs 13 residues. V lost 6 bases to trimming and J lost 7 bases, with 12 bases between them. Germline V gene sequence: CDR1 LNHDA, CDR2 SQIVND (reference sequence). CDR3 bases: TGTGCCAGTAGAAGGACAGTAGGTGAAAAACTGTTTTTT. Translation gives CASRRTVGEKLFF.

This chain connects TRBV6-4 to TRBJ1-1; D is ambiguous. The CDR3 loop spans 14 amino acids. CDR1 and CDR2 from the germline V gene are MRHNA and SNTAGT. Deletions cut 7 bases from V and 1 base from J, with 13 bases between. The CDR3 here is CASTPSPGNTEAFF. The CDR3 DNA is TGTGCCAGCACCCCCTCGCCGGGGAACACTGAAGCTTTCTTT.

The chain couples TRBV6-5 to TRBJ1-2; D is unclear. CDR3 length: 14 residues. V was cut by 0 bases and J by 6 bases, with 11 bases left in between. Germline V gene data show CDR1 as MNHEY and CDR2 as SVGAGI. CDR3 nucleotides: TGTGCCAGCAGTTACTCGACGGGTTTGAATGGCTACACCTTC. Translation: CASSYSTGLNGYTF.

The sample holds one count of this clone. The chain has TRBV29-1 and TRBJ2-1; 7 positions match TRBD2. Losses at the gene ends were 5 bases for V and 6 bases for J; bases not matched to a gene: 13. CDR1 and CDR2 from the germline V gene are SQVTM and ANQGSEA. The CDR3 length is 15 residues. The CDR3, as DNA: TGCAGCGTTCGGGGTAGCGGGTTCCTTGGCAATGAGCAGTTCTTC. This sequence encodes CSVRGSGFLGNEQFF.

CDR3 in amino acids: CASSQRTAQETQYF. CDR3 bases: TGTGCCAGCAGCCAGCGGACCGCCCAAGAGACCCAGTACTTC. This chain links TRBV6-5 with TRBJ2-5; maybe TRBD2 (5 bases). Trimming removed 6 bases from V and 1 base from J, with 12 bases in between. Germline CDR1 and CDR2: MNHEY and SVGAGI. The CDR3 covers 14 residues.

This chain joins TRBV28 and TRBJ1-5; maybe TRBD1 (5 bases). The V gene's germline CDR1 is MDHEN and CDR2 SYDVKM. V lost 3 bases to trimming and J lost 9 bases, with 18 bases between them. There are 15 residues in the CDR3. The CDR3 loop is CASSFVVQALLPQHF. CDR3 sequence (DNA): TGTGCCAGCAGTTTTGTAGTACAGGCCCTATTGCCCCAGCATTTT. Combining the CDR3 with reference TRBV28 and TRBJ1-5 gives the whole variable domain DVKVTQSSRYLVKRTGEKVFLECVQDMDHENMFWYRQDPGLGLRLIYFSYDVKMKEKGDIPEGYSVSREKKERFSLILESASTNQTSMYLCASSFVVQALLPQHFGDGTRLSIL.

This clone was seen just once. This chain joins TRBV6-5 and TRBJ2-7; 8 bases are shared with TRBD1. Germline CDR1 is MNHEY and CDR2 is SVGAGI. V lost 6 bases and J lost 5; bases outside the gene matches: 3. The CDR3 sequence is 12 residues long. CDR3 amino acids: CASRTGVDEQYF. CDR3 nucleotide sequence: TGTGCCAGCAGGACAGGGGTCGACGAGCAGTACTTC.

This clone appeared once. The chain recombines TRBV28 with TRBJ2-6, with 11 bases lining up with TRBD2. J was trimmed by 4 bases and V by 7 bases; bases with no gene match: 18. Germline CDR1 MDHEN, CDR2 SYDVKM. This CDR3 comprises 20 residues. CDR3 region: CASKGQGVTSGSPGANVLTF. CDR3 in DNA: TGTGCCAGCAAGGGACAGGGTGTAACTAGCGGGAGTCCCGGGGCCAACGTCCTGACTTTC. The whole variable domain, remainder taken from reference TRBV28 and TRBJ2-6, is DVKVTQSSRYLVKRTGEKVFLECVQDMDHENMFWYRQDPGLGLRLIYFSYDVKMKEKGDIPEGYSVSREKKERFSLILESASTNQTSMYLCASKGQGVTSGSPGANVLTFGAGSRLTVL.

The chain recombines TRBV7-9 with TRBJ1-2; D gene ambiguous. In germline, CDR1 is SEHNR, CDR2 FQNEAQ (reference sequence). There are 14 residues in the CDR3. The V gene lost 5 bases and the J gene lost 8 bases, with 18 bases spanning the gap. CDR3 in DNA: TGTGCCAGCAGCCCCAGCGAAGACCCATGGGGCTACACCTTC. Translating gives CASSPSEDPWGYTF.

The chain recombines TRBV7-3 with TRBJ1-2; D is undetermined. Germline lookup yields CDR1 SGHTA and CDR2 FQGTGA. The CDR3 totals 13 residues. Trimming removed 5 bases from V and 4 bases from J, with 11 bases in between. CDR3: CASSPGATYGYTF. CDR3 DNA: TGTGCCAGCAGCCCGGGAGCAACCTATGGCTACACCTTC.

Regarding this clone: It is likely a read error, because the conserved phenylalanine at the end of the CDR3 is missing. The chain carries TRBV29-1 and TRBJ1-1; tentatively, D is TRBD1 (5 bases). Germline CDR1 SQVTM, CDR2 ANQGSEA. Trimming pared 6 bases from V and 4 bases from J, leaving 12 bases between. The CDR3 has 12 residues. DNA for the CDR3: TGCAGCGTCTTCAGGGTCGGCACTGAAGCTTTCGTT. Translated, it gives CSVFRVGTEAFV.

The J gene is TRBJ1-2, the V gene TRBV6-5; possible D gene TRBD1, 6 bases. Germline lookup yields CDR1 MNHEY and CDR2 SVGAGI. V was cut by 10 bases and J by 4 bases, with 19 bases left in between. The CDR3 covers 14 residues. For the CDR3, the DNA is TGTGCCACCTCAAGCGGGGGGCACATCTATGGCTACACCTTC. The encoded protein is CATSSGGHIYGYTF.

The gene calls are TRBV19 and TRBJ1-5, with D uncertain. V was shortened by 7 bases and J by 2 bases, with 18 bases between the two germline ends. CDR3 length equals 16 residues. Germline V CDR1 and CDR2: LNHDA, SQIVND (reference sequence). The CDR3 spells CASNPKAGFGNQPQHF. CDR3 sequence (DNA): TGTGCCAGTAATCCCAAGGCGGGGTTTGGCAATCAGCCCCAGCATTTT.

The rearrangement uses TRBV7-6 and TRBJ1-2; TRBD1 matches 10 bases. V lost 5 bases to trimming and J lost 8 bases; unmatched junction nucleotides: 5. The germline gives CDR1 SGHVS, CDR2 FNYEAQ. The CDR3 has 13 residues. The CDR3: CASSVDRGLGYTF. In DNA, the CDR3 is TGTGCCAGCAGCGTCGACAGGGGGCTCGGCTACACCTTC.